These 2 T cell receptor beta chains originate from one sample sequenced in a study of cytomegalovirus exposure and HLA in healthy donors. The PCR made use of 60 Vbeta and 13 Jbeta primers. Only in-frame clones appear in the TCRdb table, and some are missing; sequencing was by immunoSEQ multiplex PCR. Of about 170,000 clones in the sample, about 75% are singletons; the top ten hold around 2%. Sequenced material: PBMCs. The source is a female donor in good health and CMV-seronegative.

The CDR3 loop reads CASSLAPGVQETQYF. CDR3 in DNA: TGTGCCAGCAGCTTAGCGCCGGGAGTCCAAGAGACCCAGTACTTC. The gene calls are TRBV7-6 and TRBJ2-5; D is possibly TRBD2 (6 bases). CDR3 length: 15 amino acids. Trimming stripped 0 bases from V and 1 base from J, with 9 bases between. CDR1 and CDR2 from the germline V gene are SGHVS and FNYEAQ.

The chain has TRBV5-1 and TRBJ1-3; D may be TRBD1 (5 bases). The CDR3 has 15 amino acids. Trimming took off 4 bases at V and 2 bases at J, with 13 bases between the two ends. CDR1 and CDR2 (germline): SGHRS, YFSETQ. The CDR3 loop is CASSLLGVAGNTIYF. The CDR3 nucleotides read TGCGCCAGCAGCCTGTTAGGGGTGGCTGGAAACACCATATATTTT.